A selection of T cell receptor beta chains follows, all from one sample in a study of blood T cell repertoires in COVID-19. Assay used: immunoSEQ multiplex PCR; TCRdb lists only in-frame clones, some missing. The sample lists approximately 90,000 clones; about 77% were seen once. Sequencing was done on a sample of peripheral blood. The receptors derive from a man between 65 and 85 years old with COVID-19, enrolled during active disease. CDR3s include the opening cysteine and the closing phenylalanine or tryptophan. A D gene is named only where the DNA matches it firmly. Not every row has a clone size; where given, it reads once, few, many or a size class.

v_gene	j_gene	d_gene	abundance	CDR3nt	CDR3aa
TRBV7-9	TRBJ1-2	TRBD1	once	TGTGCCAGCAGCCCAACAGGGGGAGGGTATGGCTACACCTTC	CASSPTGGGYGYTF
TRBV6-5	TRBJ2-3	.	.	TGTGCCAGCAGTTACTCAGGATTCTCGGGGGATACGCAGTATTTT	CASSYSGFSGDTQYF
TRBV7-9	TRBJ2-1	TRBD2	.	TGTGCCACCCACCCGGGTAGCGGGAACCATGAGCAGTTCTTC	CATHPGSGNHEQFF
TRBV11-2	TRBJ1-5	.	.	TGTGCCAGCAGCTTAGGGTTGGGGCGAAGCAATCAGCCCCAGCATTTT	CASSLGLGRSNQPQHF
TRBV5-1	TRBJ2-7	TRBD1	many	TGCGCCACCCGTCAGCAACCGGGACAGGGCTACGAGCAGTACTTC	CATRQQPGQGYEQYF
TRBV11-2	TRBJ2-7	.	.	TGTGCCAGTACGGAGCGAGCGACCTCCTACGAGCAGTACTTC	CASTERATSYEQYF
TRBV6-2/TRBV6-3	TRBJ1-6	.	few	TGTGCCAGCAGCCCCAGGGGTCAAGGGAATTCACCCCTCCACTTT	CASSPRGQGNSPLHF
TRBV27	TRBJ1-2	.	.	TGTGCCAGCAGGGACTCGATAAACTATGGCTACACCTTC	CASRDSINYGYTF
TRBV4-3	TRBJ1-2	TRBD1	.	TGCGCCAGCAGCCAAGCCCTACCAGGGGGAAACTATGGCTACACCTTC	CASSQALPGGNYGYTF
TRBV6-6	TRBJ2-2	.	.	TGTGCCAGCAGTTACCTAGCTGGTACCGGGGAGCTGTTTTTT	CASSYLAGTGELFF
TRBV4-3	TRBJ2-7	TRBD1	.	TGCGCCAGCAGCCAGATCGACAGGGTCTCTGGCGAGCAGTACTTC	CASSQIDRVSGEQYF
TRBV30	TRBJ1-2	TRBD1	few	TGTGCCTGGAGTGTACGGACAGGGCTTGGCTACACCTTC	CAWSVRTGLGYTF
TRBV18	TRBJ2-3	.	.	TGTGCCAGCTCACCAAGCTCAATGGATACGCAGTATTTT	CASSPSSMDTQYF
TRBV2	TRBJ2-1	.	many	TGTGCCAGCAGTGATGGCTATGAGCAGTTCTTC	CASSDGYEQFF
TRBV6-6	TRBJ2-4	.	.	TGTGCCAGCAGTTACTCGTCGGCGCGGGACGGTATTCAGTACTTC	CASSYSSARDGIQYF
TRBV20-1	TRBJ2-7	TRBD2	few	TGCAGTGCTGGGACTAGCTACGAGCAGTACTTC	CSAGTSYEQYF
TRBV6-5	TRBJ1-6	TRBD1	few	TGTGCCAGCAGTTACTCGGGACAGGATAATTCACCCCTCCACTTT	CASSYSGQDNSPLHF
TRBV3-1/TRBV3-2	TRBJ1-3	.	.	TGTGCCAGCAGCCTGGGGAGCGAGCGAGACACCATATATTTT	CASSLGSERDTIYF
TRBV28	TRBJ1-5	.	.	TGTGCCAGCACCAGGCCACAGGCTTTCAATCAGCCCCAGCATTTT	CASTRPQAFNQPQHF
TRBV28	TRBJ1-2	.	.	TGTGCCAGCAGCCCCCCGGACAGTTCACATGGCTACACCTTC	CASSPPDSSHGYTF